These 22 T cell receptor beta chains came from one sample sequenced in a study of cytomegalovirus exposure and HLA in healthy donors. In the PCR, 60 Vbeta and 13 Jbeta primers were used. Profiled with immunoSEQ multiplex PCR; TCRdb holds only in-frame clones, not every one. Here the sample spans 150,000 to 200,000 clones, about 83% being singletons. The sample comprised PBMCs. These receptors were collected from a woman in her thirties in good health and CMV-seropositive.

V gene TRBV10-3 combines with J gene TRBJ1-2, with 8 nucleotides matching TRBD1. The CDR3 consists of 14 residues. V was pared by 4 bases and J by 2 bases, with 3 bases of the junction left unmatched. The V gene's germline CDR1 is ENHRY and CDR2 SYGVKD. The CDR3 region is CAISGWTGNYGYTF. The CDR3 DNA follows: TGTGCCATCAGTGGCTGGACAGGGAACTATGGCTACACCTTC.

CDR3 DNA: TGTGCCAGCACTCAGACTTATAACACTGAAGCTTTCTTT. Amino acids: CASTQTYNTEAFF. The rearrangement uses TRBV28 and TRBJ1-1; D is ambiguous. There are 13 residues in the CDR3. Trimming stripped 7 bases from V and 2 bases from J, with 11 bases between. Germline lookup yields CDR1 MDHEN and CDR2 SYDVKM.

The chain has TRBV6-5 and TRBJ2-3; the D gene is possibly TRBD2 (5 bases). Deletions cut 7 bases from V and 0 bases from J, with 11 bases between. CDR1 and CDR2 (germline): MNHEY, SVGAGI. This CDR3 is built from 14 residues. DNA of the CDR3: TGTGCCAGCAATCGCGGCGGGAGCACAGATACGCAGTATTTT. Protein sequence: CASNRGGSTDTQYF.

This clone turned up a few times. The genes are TRBV6-1 and TRBJ1-2; D possibly corresponds to TRBD1 (5 bases). Between the trimmed V and J ends, which lost 1 base and 3 bases, there was a span of 12 bases. CDR1 and CDR2 (germline): MNHNS, SASEGT. The CDR3 covers 15 residues. The CDR3 nucleotides are TGTGCCAGCAGTGAAGAGGGGAGGGATGACTATGGCTACACCTTC. The encoded protein is CASSEEGRDDYGYTF.

This chain connects TRBV9 to TRBJ2-3; weak D call: TRBD2 (6 bases). This CDR3 region has 11 residues. Trimming removed 7 bases at V and 7 bases at J, with 10 bases between. Looked up from germline, CDR1 is SGDLS and CDR2 is YYNGEE. The CDR3 DNA sequence: TGTGCCAGCGGGGGGAGAAATACGCAGTATTTT. Amino acids: CASGGRNTQYF.

The chain carries TRBV30 and TRBJ2-2; 10 bases map to TRBD2. J gave up 0 bases and V 3 bases, and 4 bases lay outside the gene matches. This CDR3 has 16 amino acids. Per the germline V gene, CDR1 is GTSNPN and CDR2 is SVGIG (reference sequence). Here the CDR3 reads CAWSTSGIANTGELFF. The CDR3 region has the DNA TGTGCCTGGAGCACTAGCGGGATCGCGAACACCGGGGAGCTGTTTTTT.

A single count supports this clone. An end of the junction does not agree with germline; a read error may underlie this. The J gene is TRBJ2-7, the V gene TRBV7-7, with D perhaps TRBD2 (5 bases). Germline lookup yields CDR1 SSHAT and CDR2 FNYEAQ (reference sequence). This CDR3 contains 13 residues. The CDR3 region has the DNA TGTGCTAGCAGCCCGGGGATCTCCTACGAGCAGTACTTC. It translates to CASSPGISYEQYF.

This clone has more than one count but fewer than ten. The CDR3 sequence is CASTILTGSVNAFF. The CDR3 DNA sequence: TGTGCCAGCACTATATTAACAGGGTCTGTGAACGCTTTCTTT. The chain links TRBV6-1 to TRBJ1-1; D may be TRBD1 (6 bases). Trimming stripped 7 bases from V and 11 bases from J, with 23 bases between. From germline, CDR1 is MNHNS and CDR2 SASEGT. The CDR3 length is 14 residues.

The V call is TRBV10-1, the J call TRBJ1-3; 9 nucleotides match TRBD1. The CDR3 length is 16 residues. Germline values: CDR1 WNHNN, CDR2 SYGVQD (reference sequence). Losses at the gene ends were 4 bases for V and 6 bases for J; bases not matched to a gene: 10. CDR3 nucleotide sequence: TGCGCCAGCAGTGCAGCTCCGGGACAGGGCGAAAACACCATATATTTT. This sequence encodes CASSAAPGQGENTIYF.

This clone was detected only once. The V gene is TRBV6-1, the J gene TRBJ2-5, with 7 bases matching TRBD2. The CDR3 is 12 residues long. CDR1 is MNHNS, CDR2 SASEGT, per germline. Trimming cost V 8 bases and J 10 bases; bases outside gene matches: 10. The CDR3 loop is CASGMGGSYQYF. CDR3 in DNA: TGTGCCAGCGGGATGGGGGGGTCTTACCAGTACTTC.

For the CDR3, the DNA is TGCAGCGTTGCGACAGGGGGGGTCGGCTACACCTTC. This sequence encodes CSVATGGVGYTF. The chain carries TRBV29-1 and TRBJ1-2; 9 nucleotides line up with TRBD1. This CDR3 is built from 12 residues. The germline V gene has CDR1 SQVTM and CDR2 ANQGSEA. V was pared by 4 bases and J by 8 bases, with 5 bases of the junction left unmatched.

This clone was detected only once. Sequence at one end of the junction differs from germline and may be a read error. The gene calls are TRBV5-6 and TRBJ1-1; 7 bases fit TRBD1. CDR3 length: 14 amino acids. The germline CDR1 and CDR2 sequences are SGHDT and YYEEEE. Here the CDR3 DNA reads TGTGTCAGCAGCTCTCAGGGGGATGACACTGAAGCTTTCTTT. Translation gives CVSSSQGDDTEAFF.

The chain links TRBV19 to TRBJ1-1; D is unclear. Trimming took 1 base from V and 5 from J, leaving 8 bases between them. This CDR3 has 13 residues. Germline values: CDR1 LNHDA, CDR2 SQIVND (reference sequence). CDR3 region: CASSIGGETEAFF. CDR3 in DNA: TGTGCCAGTAGTATAGGAGGTGAGACTGAAGCTTTCTTT.

The CDR3 here is CASSTGLVNYGYTF. DNA for the CDR3: TGTGCCAGCAGCACCGGGTTGGTTAACTATGGCTACACCTTC. V usage is TRBV5-4 and J usage is TRBJ1-2; D is unclear. Deletions cut 4 bases from V and 1 base from J, with 11 bases between. The CDR3 loop spans 14 amino acids. Germline CDR1 SGHNT, CDR2 YYREEE (reference sequence).

This clone showed up many times. The chain combines TRBV7-9 with TRBJ2-2, with D possibly being TRBD1 (5 bases). V was cut by 5 bases and J by 7 bases, with 14 bases left in between. Germline assignment: CDR1 SEHNR and CDR2 FQNEAQ (reference sequence). The CDR3 is made up of 14 amino acids. CDR3 nucleotide sequence: TGTGCCAGCAGCGACAACAGCCAGGGCGGGGAGCTGTTTTTT. Translation gives CASSDNSQGGELFF.

The J gene is TRBJ2-2, the V gene TRBV5-5; no firm D call. Germline values: CDR1 SGHKS, CDR2 YYEKEE (reference sequence). The CDR3 extends over 14 amino acids. Trimming left V 2 bases short and J 3 bases short, with 8 bases between. Here the CDR3 DNA reads TGTGCCAGCAGCTTTTGGAGTGACACCGGGGAGCTGTTTTTT. Translation gives CASSFWSDTGELFF.

V is TRBV5-1 and J is TRBJ1-2, with D uncertain. Germline CDR1 and CDR2: SGHRS and YFSETQ. The CDR3 runs 15 residues. The V end was cut by 4 bases, the J end by 0 bases, with 13 bases between. The CDR3 loop reads CASSPSGLANYGYTF. CDR3 in DNA: TGCGCCAGCAGCCCCTCTGGACTCGCTAACTATGGCTACACCTTC.

CDR3 amino acids: CAISESRTSGGRDTQYF. DNA of the CDR3: TGTGCCATCAGTGAGTCCCGGACTAGCGGGGGTAGGGATACGCAGTATTTT. This chain connects TRBV10-3 to TRBJ2-3, with 13 bases identical to TRBD2. The germline V gene encodes CDR1 ENHRY and CDR2 SYGVKD. V shed 0 bases and J 6 bases; nucleotides not matched to a gene: 6. CDR3 length equals 17 residues.

The chain carries TRBV6-1 and TRBJ2-3; TRBD2 is a possible D gene (6 bases). The germline V and J ends were trimmed by 6 bases and 4 bases, with 11 bases remaining between them. This CDR3 contains 13 residues. Per the germline V gene, CDR1 is MNHNS and CDR2 is SASEGT. This CDR3 is CASSRRGADTQYF. CDR3 sequence (DNA): TGTGCCAGCAGCCGGAGGGGAGCAGATACGCAGTATTTT.

This sequence joins TRBV28 and TRBJ1-5; tentatively, D is TRBD1 (5 bases). Germline CDR1 reads MDHEN; CDR2 reads SYDVKM. This CDR3 spans 14 amino acids. V shed 6 bases and J shed 0 bases, with 9 bases lying between them. CDR3 nucleotides: TGTGCCAGCAGGAGACAGACTAGCAATCAGCCCCAGCATTTT. Its protein is CASRRQTSNQPQHF.

This chain links TRBV7-6 with TRBJ1-1; 9 bases line up with TRBD1. J lost 11 bases, V lost 6 bases, and 4 bases had no gene match. Germline V gene lookup returns CDR1 SGHVS and CDR2 FNYEAQ. This CDR3 is built from 11 residues. The CDR3 reads CASSAGTGAFF. For the CDR3, the DNA is TGTGCCAGCAGTGCCGGGACAGGGGCTTTCTTT.

The chain employs TRBV9 and TRBJ1-1; D gene unclear. The CDR3 consists of 15 residues. The ends were cut back, 2 bases at V and 0 bases at J, with 11 bases in the middle. Germline values: CDR1 SGDLS, CDR2 YYNGEE. The CDR3 DNA reads TGTGCCAGCAGCGTCCAGCAGGCGCTGAACACTGAAGCTTTCTTT. This gives the protein CASSVQQALNTEAFF.